The clone carrying this TCR beta chain was seen only a few times. From RNA, the CDR3 regions of TCR beta chains were amplified and sequenced. In the first round, RT-PCR was carried out with HTBI primers, and a multiplex PCR formed the second round. MiXCR was run by TCRdb on the multiplex PCR reads, yielding one entry per CDR3 protein. This table has about 380,000 distinct CDR3 sequences, 15% appearing once. These data are taken from a study of Graves' ophthalmopathy and Graves' hyperthyroidism. Researchers classed hyperthyroidism as stable given no ophthalmopathy within 18 months of follow-up. The study recruited hyperthyroidism patients aged 18 to 65 who were newly diagnosed, under 2 months' duration. It was on clinical symptoms, serum thyroxine, TRAb, thyroid ultrasound and orbital computed tomography that diagnosis relied. The CDR3 is 15 residues long. V gave up 7 bases and J gave up 1 base, with 17 bases separating them. Germline V gene sequence: CDR1 SNHLY, CDR2 FYNNEI.

This chain links TRBV2 with TRBJ2-7; possibly TRBD2 for D (5 bases). Sequences were obtained from peripheral blood. This sequence was found in a woman younger than 30 with stable Graves' hyperthyroidism. As DNA, the CDR3 is TGTGCCAGCACTCCGGGGAGACTCATATCCTACGAGCAGTACTTC. Encoded protein: CASTPGRLISYEQYF.